A single sample gave rise to the 24 T cell receptor beta chains below, sequenced in a study of T-cell reconstitution after alpha-beta-depleted transplantation in children. The library targeted TCRbeta and was prepared with unique molecular identifiers. From the PCR reads, TCRdb called clonotypes with MiXCR, one entry per CDR3 protein. Of nearly 400,000 distinct CDR3 sequences listed, approximately 20% are singletons. The input for sequencing was PBMCs from the stem cell graft donor, taken from the stem cell graft. The receptors here all came from a human donor who donated a stem cell graft to a child with acute myeloid leukemia.

This clonotype has at least ten counts. The V call is TRBV20-1, the J call TRBJ2-5; possibly TRBD1 for D (6 bases). The germline V gene encodes CDR1 DFQATT and CDR2 SNEGSKA (reference sequence). V dropped 7 bases and J dropped 3 bases, with 15 bases sitting between them. The CDR3 totals 13 residues. This CDR3 is CSVRPDSEETQYF. Written as DNA, the CDR3 is TGCAGTGTTCGACCGGACAGCGAAGAGACCCAGTACTTC.

A few counts support this clonotype. The genes are TRBV6-1 and TRBJ2-7; 16 bases match TRBD2. J was trimmed by 4 bases and V by 5 bases; bases with no gene match: 2. Germline V gene data show CDR1 as MNHNS and CDR2 as SASEGT. The CDR3 extends over 15 amino acids. DNA of the CDR3: TGTGCCAGCAGTATGGGACTAGCGGGAGGGTACGAGCAGTACTTC. This encodes CASSMGLAGGYEQYF.

V usage is TRBV7-8 and J usage is TRBJ2-7, with 7 bases that match TRBD1. This CDR3 has 15 amino acids. Losses at the gene ends were 5 bases for V and 5 bases for J; bases not matched to a gene: 12. CDR1 is SGHVS and CDR2 is FQNEAQ in the germline V gene. For the CDR3, the DNA is TGTGCCAGCAGCCCCTGGACAGGCAGAATCGACGAGCAGTACTTC. Translation: CASSPWTGRIDEQYF.

The chain uses TRBV27 and TRBJ2-3, with TRBD2 as a possible D gene (6 bases). This CDR3 contains 14 residues. Germline CDR1 MNHEY, CDR2 SMNVEV (reference sequence). V shed 3 bases and J shed 2 bases, with 9 bases lying between them. The CDR3, as DNA: TGTGCCAGCAGTTTCGCGGGATCCACAGATACGCAGTATTTT. The encoded protein is CASSFAGSTDTQYF.

This chain connects TRBV12-3 or TRBV12-4 to TRBJ2-5; the match to TRBD1 covers 8 bases. Germline trimming cut 5 bases from V and 3 bases from J; bases unmatched to any gene: 11. This CDR3 contains 16 residues. CDR3 sequence reads: CASSGRTGIAEETQYF. The DNA of the CDR3 is TGTGCCAGCAGTGGTAGGACAGGGATAGCCGAAGAGACCCAGTACTTC.

The V and J genes are TRBV7-9 and TRBJ1-2; no definite D call. The CDR3 has 13 amino acids. Germline-derived CDR1 and CDR2 are SEHNR and FQNEAQ (reference sequence). Trimming shortened V by 1 base and J by 6 bases, and 9 bases separated the two germline ends. Written as DNA, the CDR3 is TGTGCCAGCAGCTTAGGGCAAAGTCATGGCTACACCTTC. This sequence encodes CASSLGQSHGYTF.

This sequence joins TRBV24-1 and TRBJ2-6; perhaps D is TRBD1 or TRBD2 (5 bases each). From germline, CDR1 is KGHDR and CDR2 SFDVKD. The CDR3 covers 17 residues. With 5 bases removed from V and 2 bases from J, the gap between germline ends came to 15 bases. The DNA for the CDR3 is TGTGCCACCAGTGCCGGGGCCCGATCCCCTGGGGCCAACGTCCTGACTTTC. Translating gives CATSAGARSPGANVLTF.

This clonotype was counted ten times or more. The chain is built from TRBV7-6 and TRBJ2-1; D gene uncertain. Trimming took 1 base from V and 1 from J, leaving 11 bases between them. CDR3 size: 16 residues. Germline V gene sequence: CDR1 SGHVS, CDR2 FNYEAQ. The CDR3 reads CASSLVAGGSYNEQFF. The CDR3 DNA sequence: TGTGCCAGCAGCTTAGTTGCCGGCGGATCCTACAATGAGCAGTTCTTC.

The chain employs TRBV27 and TRBJ2-3; possible D gene TRBD1, 6 bases. The germline gives CDR1 MNHEY, CDR2 SMNVEV (reference sequence). V lost 7 bases and J 2 bases, leaving 13 bases between the germline ends. The CDR3 sequence is 14 residues long. CDR3 region: CASTADRFTDTQYF. The CDR3 DNA is TGTGCCAGCACCGCAGACAGGTTCACAGATACGCAGTATTTT.

The table lists this clonotype with many counts. This chain joins TRBV6-5 and TRBJ2-2; TRBD1 aligns across 7 bases. Trimming cost V 6 bases and J 0 bases; bases outside gene matches: 4. This CDR3 has 15 amino acids. CDR1 MNHEY and CDR2 SVGAGI come from the germline V gene. The chain's CDR3 is CASRLGTANTGELFF. As DNA, the CDR3 is TGTGCCAGCAGGCTCGGGACAGCGAACACCGGGGAGCTGTTTTTT.

V gene TRBV12-3 or TRBV12-4 combines with J gene TRBJ2-6, with D unresolved. This CDR3 has 17 residues. V lost 3 bases to trimming and J lost 0 bases, with 12 bases between them. CDR3 loop: CASSFGDFNSGANVLTF. The DNA of the CDR3 is TGTGCCAGCAGTTTTGGGGATTTCAACTCTGGGGCCAACGTCCTGACTTTC.

The chain combines TRBV20-1 with TRBJ2-1, with TRBD2 matching 8 bases. Germline values: CDR1 DFQATT, CDR2 SNEGSKA (reference sequence). With V trimmed by 6 bases and J by 8 bases, 18 bases remained unmatched. The CDR3 has 16 residues. The CDR3 sequence: CSAEYRGLGVGDEQFF. CDR3 nucleotides: TGCAGTGCCGAATACCGGGGACTAGGAGTCGGAGATGAGCAGTTCTTC.

The J gene is TRBJ2-5, the V gene TRBV12-3 or TRBV12-4; 9 positions match TRBD1. The CDR3 runs 13 residues. Unmatched junction bases numbered 6, after V lost 6 bases and J lost 7 bases. The CDR3 loop reads CASRGQGPGTQYF. CDR3 DNA sequence: TGTGCCAGCAGGGGACAGGGCCCCGGGACCCAGTACTTC.

There are a few counts of this clonotype. J is TRBJ2-2 and V is TRBV24-1, with D possibly matching TRBD2 (5 bases). The V gene lost 4 bases and the J gene lost 9 bases, with 17 bases spanning the gap. Germline V gene data show CDR1 as KGHDR and CDR2 as SFDVKD. CDR3 size: 15 residues. This CDR3 is CATSDHTGMRRELFF. CDR3 DNA: TGTGCCACCAGTGACCACACGGGGATGAGGCGGGAGCTGTTTTTT.

The rearrangement uses TRBV5-1 and TRBJ2-1, with 12 nucleotides matching TRBD2. The CDR3 sequence is 17 residues long. The germline V gene has CDR1 SGHRS and CDR2 YFSETQ. Trimming took 3 bases from V and 3 from J; bases not matched to a gene: 7. Here the CDR3 DNA reads TGCGCCAGCAGCTCAACACTAGCGGGAGGTCTCTACAATGAGCAGTTCTTC. This encodes CASSSTLAGGLYNEQFF.

The chain combines TRBV28 with TRBJ1-5; D perhaps matches TRBD1 (5 bases). Looked up from germline, CDR1 is MDHEN and CDR2 is SYDVKM. The CDR3 is 15 amino acids. V lost 4 bases to trimming and J lost 4 bases, with 14 bases between them. The CDR3 DNA reads as TGTGCCAGCAGTTGGGGCACAGGAGAGAATCAGCCCCAGCATTTT. Translation gives CASSWGTGENQPQHF.

This clonotype was seen repeatedly, ten times or more. This chain connects TRBV12-3 or TRBV12-4 to TRBJ2-1, with TRBD2 matching over 13 bases. With V trimmed by 4 bases and J by 8 bases, 5 bases remained unmatched. The CDR3 is 15 residues long. This CDR3 reads CASSYGTSGIDEQFF. CDR3 sequence (DNA): TGTGCCAGCAGTTACGGGACTAGCGGGATCGATGAGCAGTTCTTC.

The chain carries TRBV7-2 and TRBJ1-5; D is undetermined. V was trimmed by 5 bases and J by 4 bases, leaving 9 bases between them. The germline V gene encodes CDR1 SGHTA and CDR2 FQGNSA. The CDR3 is 13 residues long. The CDR3 region is CASSTMRNQPQHF. The CDR3, as DNA: TGTGCCAGCAGCACAATGAGGAATCAGCCCCAGCATTTT.

V and J are TRBV5-1 and TRBJ1-3, with 8 nucleotides matching TRBD1. This CDR3 comprises 18 residues. Germline V lookup: CDR1 SGHRS, CDR2 YFSETQ. Trimming removed 0 bases from V and 3 bases from J; junction bases left unmatched: 11. The CDR3 reads CASSLEPLRGRNGNTIYF. CDR3 nucleotide sequence: TGCGCCAGCAGCTTGGAACCCCTCAGGGGGCGAAATGGAAACACCATATATTTT.

The chain combines TRBV12-3 or TRBV12-4 with TRBJ2-3, with D uncertain. V gave up 6 bases and J gave up 4 bases, with 17 bases separating them. The CDR3 contains 15 residues. CDR3: CASSPDFELADTQYF. As DNA, the CDR3 is TGTGCCAGCAGCCCTGACTTTGAGCTTGCAGATACGCAGTATTTT.

The CDR3 coding sequence is TGTGCCAGCAGTTTTGGGCCGTCCAATGAGCAGTTCTTC. Encoded protein: CASSFGPSNEQFF. The chain couples TRBV12-3 or TRBV12-4 to TRBJ2-1; D gene uncertain. CDR3 length equals 13 residues. Trimming stripped 3 bases from V and 6 bases from J, with 9 bases between.

About this clonotype: The junction departs from germline at one end; a sequencing error may be responsible. The V call is TRBV20-1, the J call TRBJ1-1; the D is unclear. The CDR3 sequence is 13 residues long. The germline V gene has CDR1 DFQATT and CDR2 SNEGSKA (reference sequence). Here the CDR3 reads CSAGDGLNTEAFF. CDR3 nucleotide sequence: TGCAGTGCTGGAGACGGGTTGAACACTGAAGCTTTCTTT.

This sequence joins TRBV6-1 and TRBJ2-7, with 10 bases lining up with TRBD1. CDR3 length equals 14 residues. The ends lost 6 bases at V and 0 bases at J; junction bases unmatched: 2. From germline, CDR1 is MNHNS and CDR2 SASEGT. The CDR3 here is CASSRQGASYEQYF. In nucleotides, the CDR3 is TGTGCCAGCAGCCGACAGGGGGCCTCCTACGAGCAGTACTTC.

The table lists this clonotype with a few counts. The chain links TRBV25-1 to TRBJ1-3; D unresolved. V was pared by 4 bases and J by 0 bases, with 10 bases between. CDR1 is MGHDK, CDR2 SYGVNS, per germline. The CDR3 contains 15 residues. The CDR3 spells CASSVAESSGNTIYF. The CDR3 region has the DNA TGTGCCAGCAGTGTCGCGGAGAGCTCTGGAAACACCATATATTTT.